This TCR beta chain was captured in a study of cytotoxic CD8 clonotypes in ibrutinib-treated CLL. The planned depth of sequencing spanned 1 in 200,000 to 1 in 1 million T cells. Clones were sequenced by immunoSEQ multiplex PCR, and TCRdb holds only the in-frame ones, with some missing. The profile covers fewer than 75,000 clones, with about 65% appearing a single time and roughly two fifths taken by the ten largest. General study results and limits: Age-matched healthy donor levels were exceeded by baseline clonality, which tracked circulating CD8+ T-cell counts.

This clone was observed a few times. Its target is unknown. The junction does not match germline at one end; this may be a read error. The germline gives CDR1 SQVTM, CDR2 ANQGSEA. This CDR3 is built from 14 residues. V usage is TRBV29-1 and J usage is TRBJ2-7; maybe TRBD2 (6 bases). The input for sequencing was PBMCs, taken after 12 months of ibrutinib treatment. The receptor comes from a human donor with chronic lymphocytic leukemia. The CDR3 here is CSVGTARRSSEQYF. The CDR3 bases are TGCAGCGTAGGGACTGCCCGCCGCTCCTCCGAGCAGTACTTC.